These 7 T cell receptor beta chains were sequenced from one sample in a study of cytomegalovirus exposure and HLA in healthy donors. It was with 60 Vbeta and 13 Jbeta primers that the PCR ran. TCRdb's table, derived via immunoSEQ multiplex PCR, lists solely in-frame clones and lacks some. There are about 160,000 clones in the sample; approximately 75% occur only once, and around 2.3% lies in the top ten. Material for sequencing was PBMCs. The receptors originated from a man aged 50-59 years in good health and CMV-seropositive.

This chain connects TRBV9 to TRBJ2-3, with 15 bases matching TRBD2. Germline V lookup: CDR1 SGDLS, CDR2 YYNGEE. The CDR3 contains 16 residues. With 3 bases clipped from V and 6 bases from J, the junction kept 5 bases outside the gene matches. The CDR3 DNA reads TGTGCCAGCAGCGCGGGACTAGCGGGGGGAGTGGATACGCAGTATTTT. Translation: CASSAGLAGGVDTQYF.

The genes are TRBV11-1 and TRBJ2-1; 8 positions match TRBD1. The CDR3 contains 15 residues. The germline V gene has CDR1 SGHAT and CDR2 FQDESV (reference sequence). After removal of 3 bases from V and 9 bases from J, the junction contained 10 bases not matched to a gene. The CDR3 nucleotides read TGTGCCAGCAGCTTCATGACAGGGGCGATCGGTGAGCAGTTCTTC. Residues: CASSFMTGAIGEQFF.

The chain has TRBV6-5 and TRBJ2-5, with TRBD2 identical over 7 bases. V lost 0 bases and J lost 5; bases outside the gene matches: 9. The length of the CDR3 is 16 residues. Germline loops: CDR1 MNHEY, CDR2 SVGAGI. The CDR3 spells CASSYSMAGEMETQYF. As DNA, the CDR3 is TGTGCCAGCAGTTACTCTATGGCGGGGGAGATGGAGACCCAGTACTTC.

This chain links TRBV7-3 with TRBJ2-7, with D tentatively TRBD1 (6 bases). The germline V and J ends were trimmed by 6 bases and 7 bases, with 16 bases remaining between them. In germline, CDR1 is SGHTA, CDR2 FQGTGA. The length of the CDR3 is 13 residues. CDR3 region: CASSSLYGQEQYF. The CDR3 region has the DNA TGTGCCAGCAGTTCCCTATACGGACAGGAGCAGTACTTC.

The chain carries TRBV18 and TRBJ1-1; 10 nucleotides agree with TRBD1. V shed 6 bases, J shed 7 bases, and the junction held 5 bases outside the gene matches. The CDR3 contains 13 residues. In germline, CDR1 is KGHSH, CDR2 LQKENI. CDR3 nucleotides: TGTGCCAGCTCTCCCCGGGACAGGGGTGAAGCTTTCTTT. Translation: CASSPRDRGEAFF.

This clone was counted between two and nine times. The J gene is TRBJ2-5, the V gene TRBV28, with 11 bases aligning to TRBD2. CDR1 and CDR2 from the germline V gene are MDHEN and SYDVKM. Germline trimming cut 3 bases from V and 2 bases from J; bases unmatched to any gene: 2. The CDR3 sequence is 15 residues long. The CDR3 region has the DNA TGTGCCAGCAGTTTGGGACTAGCGGAACAAGAGACCCAGTACTTC. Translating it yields CASSLGLAEQETQYF.

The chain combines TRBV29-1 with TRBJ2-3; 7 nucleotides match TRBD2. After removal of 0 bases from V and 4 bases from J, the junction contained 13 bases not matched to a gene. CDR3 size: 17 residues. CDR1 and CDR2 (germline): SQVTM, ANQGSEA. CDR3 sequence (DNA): TGCAGCGTTGAAGATCCCGGGAGGAGGGAGGCCCCAGATACGCAGTATTTT. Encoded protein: CSVEDPGRREAPDTQYF.